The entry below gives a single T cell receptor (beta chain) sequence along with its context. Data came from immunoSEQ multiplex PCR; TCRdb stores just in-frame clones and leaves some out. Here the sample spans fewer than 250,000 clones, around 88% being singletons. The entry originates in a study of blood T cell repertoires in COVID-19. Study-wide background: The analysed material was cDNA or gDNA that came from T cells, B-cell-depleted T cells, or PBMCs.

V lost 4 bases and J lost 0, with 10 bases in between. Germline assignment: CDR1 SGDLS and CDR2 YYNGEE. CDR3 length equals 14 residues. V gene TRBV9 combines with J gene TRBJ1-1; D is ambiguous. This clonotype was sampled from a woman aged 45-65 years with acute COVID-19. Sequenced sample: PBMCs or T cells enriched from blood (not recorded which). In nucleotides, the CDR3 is TGTGCCAGCAGCTCTCTCACAGTGAACACTGAAGCTTTCTTT. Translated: CASSSLTVNTEAFF. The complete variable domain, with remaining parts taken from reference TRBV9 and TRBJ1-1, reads DSGVTQTPKHLITATGQRVTLRCSPRSGDLSVYWYQQSLDQGLQFLIQYYNGEERAKGNILERFSAQQFPDLHSELNLSSLELGDSALYFCASSSLTVNTEAFFGQGTRLTVV.